A selection of T cell receptor beta chains follows, all from one sample in a study of cytomegalovirus exposure and HLA in healthy donors. The protocol was immunoSEQ multiplex PCR, while the TCRdb copy is restricted to in-frame clones and leaves out a portion. The sample includes approximately 100,000 clones, roughly two thirds of them seen just once. Sequenced material: PBMCs. The source of these receptors is a man aged 35-49 years in good health and CMV-seronegative. Both conserved end residues are part of each CDR3. The D gene is left open where the match is weak. A row's size may be missing; if present it is once, few, many or a size class.

D,size,V,J,CDR3,DNA
TRBD1,NA,TRBV6-5,TRBJ2-7,CASSLTGIPYEQYF,TGTGCCAGCAGTTTGACAGGGATCCCCTACGAGCAGTACTTC
NA,few,TRBV9,TRBJ2-3,CASSVVYTDTQYF,TGTGCCAGCAGCGTAGTTTACACAGATACGCAGTATTTT
NA,NA,TRBV7-3,TRBJ2-1,CASSLLPEGEQFF,TGTGCCAGCAGCTTATTGCCGGAGGGCGAGCAGTTCTTC
TRBD2,NA,TRBV2,TRBJ2-1,CASRGTSGGGEQFF,TGTGCCAGCCGTGGGACTAGCGGGGGGGGTGAGCAGTTCTTC
NA,once,TRBV5-1,TRBJ1-1,CASSLAGGGRMNTEAFF,TGCGCCAGCAGCTTGGCGGGGGGGGGACGAATGAACACTGAAGCTTTCTTT
NA,NA,TRBV9,TRBJ2-1,CASSVVVTDEQFF,TGTGCCAGCAGCGTAGTGGTTACTGATGAGCAGTTCTTC
NA,medium-sized,TRBV9,TRBJ1-6,CASSRQRPPLHF,TGTGCCAGCAGCCGACAGCGTCCGCCCCTCCACTTT
TRBD1,once,TRBV2,TRBJ2-7,CASTRAGQGLLEQYF,TGTGCCAGCACCCGGGCGGGACAGGGCCTGCTAGAGCAGTACTTC
NA,NA,TRBV19,TRBJ2-7,CASSDPGYYEQYF,TGTGCCAGTAGTGATCCAGGGTACTACGAGCAGTACTTC
NA,NA,TRBV5-6,TRBJ1-4,CASSLATGREKLFF,TGTGCCAGCAGCTTGGCAACAGGTAGAGAAAAACTGTTTTTT
TRBD2,NA,TRBV7-9,TRBJ2-1,CASSWTSGGAYNEQFF,TGTGCCAGCAGTTGGACTAGCGGGGGGGCCTACAATGAGCAGTTCTTC
TRBD2,NA,TRBV14,TRBJ2-1,CASRQAGGTYNEQFF,TGTGCCAGCAGGCAGGCGGGGGGGACTTACAATGAGCAGTTCTTC
NA,NA,TRBV7-9,TRBJ2-7,CATAGVTYEQYF,TGTGCTACGGCGGGTGTCACCTACGAGCAGTACTTC
TRBD1,NA,TRBV5-6,TRBJ2-1,CASGHRGIKNEQFF,TGTGCCAGCGGCCACAGGGGAATTAAGAATGAGCAGTTCTTC
NA,NA,TRBV6-5,TRBJ1-3,CASSYSGGLGNTIYF,TGTGCCAGCAGTTACTCCGGGGGACTTGGAAACACCATATATTTT
TRBD1,NA,TRBV7-6,TRBJ1-1,CASSPRQGMNTEAFF,TGTGCCAGCAGCCCTCGACAGGGCATGAACACTGAAGCTTTCTTT
NA,few,TRBV12-1,TRBJ2-1,CASSFALRLAGGRSSYNEQFF,TGTGCCAGCAGCTTTGCGCTTCGACTAGCGGGGGGGCGGAGCTCCTACAATGAGCAGTTCTTC
NA,NA,TRBV6-6,TRBJ2-2,CASSYSRLAGELFF,TGTGCCAGCAGTTACTCGAGGTTGGCCGGGGAGCTGTTTTTT
NA,NA,TRBV25-1,TRBJ1-6,CASSVGGGRLYDSPLHF,TGTGCCAGCAGTGTCGGGGGGGGGCGCCTATATGATTCACCCCTCCACTTT
NA,NA,TRBV5-4,TRBJ1-6,CASSFGGRGPNSPLHF,TGTGCCAGCAGCTTTGGAGGGCGGGGTCCAAATTCACCCCTCCACTTT
TRBD2,NA,TRBV4-1,TRBJ2-2,CASSQGRTSGGAGELFF,TGCGCCAGCAGCCAAGGCCGGACTAGCGGGGGGGCCGGGGAGCTGTTTTTT
TRBD2,few,TRBV7-3,TRBJ2-1,CASSLSLAGGGEQFF,TGTGCCAGCAGCTTAAGTCTAGCGGGGGGGGGTGAGCAGTTCTTC
TRBD1,NA,TRBV5-4,TRBJ1-6,CASSLGSSGQGSPLHF,TGTGCCAGCAGCTTGGGTTCCTCGGGACAGGGTTCACCCCTCCACTTT
TRBD1,NA,TRBV6-6,TRBJ2-2,CASSGTGWTGELFF,TGTGCCAGCAGCGGGACAGGGTGGACCGGGGAGCTGTTTTTT
NA,NA,TRBV15,TRBJ2-5,CATSRDIETQYF,TGTGCCACCAGCAGAGATATCGAGACCCAGTACTTC
NA,once,TRBV9,TRBJ2-2,CASSARGNTGELFF,TGTGCCAGCAGCGCAAGGGGAAACACCGGGGAGCTGTTTTTT
TRBD1,NA,TRBV27,TRBJ1-1,CASRETGAEAFF,TGTGCCAGCAGGGAGACAGGGGCTGAAGCTTTCTTT
TRBD1,few,TRBV5-1,TRBJ2-2,CASNPAGQGTGELFF,TGCGCCAGCAACCCGGCGGGACAGGGGACCGGGGAGCTGTTTTTT
NA,NA,TRBV7-9,TRBJ1-1,CASSLVDTEAFF,TGTGCCAGCAGCTTAGTCGACACTGAAGCTTTCTTT
NA,NA,TRBV25-1,TRBJ1-6,CASSGTLYNSPLHF,TGTGCCAGCAGCGGGACACTATATAATTCACCCCTCCACTTT
NA,NA,TRBV7-2,TRBJ1-3,CASSLDIQGRSGNTIYF,TGTGCCAGCAGCTTAGACATACAGGGTCGCTCTGGAAACACCATATATTTT
TRBD1,once,TRBV9,TRBJ1-1,CASSPGGWIEAFF,TGTGCCAGCAGCCCAGGGGGATGGATTGAAGCTTTCTTT
NA,NA,TRBV4-3,TRBJ2-7,CASSQEGAVTVAYEQYF,TGCGCCAGCAGCCAAGAAGGCGCGGTGACGGTGGCCTACGAGCAGTACTTC
NA,NA,TRBV12-5,TRBJ2-2,CASGGGSTGELFF,TGTGCTAGTGGCGGGGGATCCACCGGGGAGCTGTTTTTT
TRBD2,NA,TRBV27,TRBJ2-5,CASSNRLAAQETQYF,TGTGCCAGCAGTAACCGACTAGCGGCTCAAGAGACCCAGTACTTC
NA,NA,TRBV7-2,TRBJ2-7,CASSYRQANYEQYF,TGTGCCAGCAGCTACCGACAGGCGAACTACGAGCAGTACTTC
NA,few,TRBV29-1,TRBJ2-4,CSAKAGGDIQYF,TGCAGCGCAAAGGCAGGAGGGGACATTCAGTACTTC
TRBD2,few,TRBV2,TRBJ2-3,CASSALAGGVTDTQYF,TGTGCCAGCAGTGCCCTCGCGGGGGGCGTCACAGATACGCAGTATTTT
TRBD1,NA,TRBV18,TRBJ2-7,CASSPVGQGSHEQYF,TGTGCCAGCTCACCAGTTGGACAGGGGTCCCACGAGCAGTACTTC
TRBD1,NA,TRBV7-9,TRBJ2-3,CSSSLNLGTGRDTQYF,TGTTCCAGCAGCTTAAATCTCGGGACAGGGCGAGATACGCAGTATTTT
NA,NA,TRBV7-3,TRBJ2-1,CVSSLNTGYSEQFF,TGTGTCAGCAGCTTAAACACGGGGTATAGTGAGCAGTTCTTC
TRBD2,NA,TRBV5-8,TRBJ2-7,CASSGLAGTYEQYF,TGTGCCAGCAGCGGACTAGCGGGTACCTACGAGCAGTACTTC
NA,NA,TRBV27,TRBJ2-7,CASGEGDILYEQYF,TGTGCCAGTGGGGAAGGGGACATCCTCTACGAGCAGTACTTC
NA,NA,TRBV10-3,TRBJ1-1,CAIRDGQTNTEAFF,TGTGCCATCAGGGACGGACAGACGAACACTGAAGCTTTCTTT
TRBD1,NA,TRBV6-1,TRBJ1-1,CASSELGTGGDGEAFF,TGTGCCAGCAGTGAACTTGGGACAGGGGGGGATGGTGAAGCTTTCTTT
NA,NA,TRBV4-3,TRBJ2-1,CASSHSLEAREQFF,TGCGCCAGCAGCCACTCTCTCGAGGCGAGAGAGCAGTTCTTC
TRBD1,NA,TRBV5-4,TRBJ1-2,CASSLAGGQGLVYGYTF,TGTGCCAGCAGCTTGGCCGGGGGACAGGGATTAGTCTATGGCTACACCTTC
NA,few,TRBV19,TRBJ1-5,CASSTAGARGEPQHF,TGTGCCAGTAGTACCGCGGGGGCAAGAGGAGAACCCCAGCATTTT
NA,NA,TRBV4-3,TRBJ1-1,CASSQEADTEAFF,TGCGCCAGCAGCCAAGAGGCGGACACTGAAGCTTTCTTT